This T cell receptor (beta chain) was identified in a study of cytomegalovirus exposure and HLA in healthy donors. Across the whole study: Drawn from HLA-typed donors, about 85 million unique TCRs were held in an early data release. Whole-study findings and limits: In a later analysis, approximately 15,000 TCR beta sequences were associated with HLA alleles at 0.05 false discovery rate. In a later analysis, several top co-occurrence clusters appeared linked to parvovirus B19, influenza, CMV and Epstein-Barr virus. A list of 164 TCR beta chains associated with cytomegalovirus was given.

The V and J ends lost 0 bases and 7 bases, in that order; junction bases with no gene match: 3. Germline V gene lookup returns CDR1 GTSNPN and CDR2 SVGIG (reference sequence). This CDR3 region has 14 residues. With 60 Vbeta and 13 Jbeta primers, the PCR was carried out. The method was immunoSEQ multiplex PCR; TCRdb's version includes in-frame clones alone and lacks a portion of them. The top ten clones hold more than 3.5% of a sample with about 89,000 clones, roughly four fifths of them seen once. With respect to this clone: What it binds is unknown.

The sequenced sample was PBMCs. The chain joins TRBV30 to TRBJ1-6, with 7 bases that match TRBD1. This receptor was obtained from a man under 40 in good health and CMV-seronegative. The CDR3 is CAWSVPQGNSPLHF. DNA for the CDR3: TGTGCCTGGAGTGTACCACAGGGGAATTCACCCCTCCACTTT.